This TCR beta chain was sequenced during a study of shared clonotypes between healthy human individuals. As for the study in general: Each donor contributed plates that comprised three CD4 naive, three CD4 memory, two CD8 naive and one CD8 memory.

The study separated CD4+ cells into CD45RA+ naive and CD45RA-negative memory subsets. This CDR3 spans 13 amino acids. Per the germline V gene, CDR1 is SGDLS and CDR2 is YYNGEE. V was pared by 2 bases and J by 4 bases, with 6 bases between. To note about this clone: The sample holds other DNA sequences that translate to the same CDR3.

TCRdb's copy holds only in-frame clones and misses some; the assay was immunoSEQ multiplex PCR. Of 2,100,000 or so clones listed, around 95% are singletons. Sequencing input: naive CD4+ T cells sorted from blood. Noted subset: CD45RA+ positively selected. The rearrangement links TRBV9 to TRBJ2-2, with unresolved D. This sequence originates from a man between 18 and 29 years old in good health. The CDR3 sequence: CASSVDFTGELFF. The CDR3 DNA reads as TGTGCCAGCAGCGTCGACTTCACCGGGGAGCTGTTTTTT.